This entry is about one T cell receptor beta chain. This entry belongs to a study of blood T cell repertoires in COVID-19. Overall study context: Both acute and convalescent COVID-19 samples were obtained from the United States, Italy and Spain. Sources were T cells, B-cell-depleted T cells, or PBMCs; the material itself was cDNA or gDNA.

In the original workflow: The authors estimated nucleated cell counts from reference gene primer amplification. Profiled with immunoSEQ multiplex PCR; TCRdb holds only in-frame clones, not every one. The V and J calls and clone size are taken from that table; D and trimming were inferred from the DNA. The table includes roughly 200,000 clones, 88% detected once. CDR3 length equals 16 residues. The V gene end was trimmed by 1 base and the J gene end by 7 bases; junction bases not matched to a gene: 9. Germline values: CDR1 MNHNS, CDR2 SASEGT. The sequencing sample was made of peripheral blood. This chain uses TRBV6-1 with TRBJ2-2; 7 bases line up with TRBD1. This clonotype originated in a woman aged 25 to 39 with acute or convalescent COVID-19. The CDR3, as DNA: TGTGCCAGCAGTGAAGAATGGCAGGGGGTTGGCGGGGAGCTGTTTTTT. As protein: CASSEEWQGVGGELFF.